Following are 25 T cell receptor beta chains from one sample sequenced in a study of shared clonotypes between healthy human individuals. TCRdb keeps only in-frame clones here, not all; method: immunoSEQ multiplex PCR. The table shows millions of clones, with approximately 92% occurring only once. The material sequenced was naive CD4+ T cells sorted from blood. Documented subset: CD45RA+ positively selected. The receptors come from a man in his late teens or twenties in good health.

The chain is built from TRBV12-5 and TRBJ2-7; TRBD2 might be the D (6 bases). CDR1 LGHNT and CDR2 FRNRAP come from the germline V gene. The V end lost 7 bases, the J end lost 1 base, and 11 bases lay between the germline ends. CDR3 size: 13 residues. The CDR3, as DNA: TGTGCTAGTGCCCCGGGGACTTCCTACGAGCAGTACTTC. This codes for CASAPGTSYEQYF.

The rearrangement joins TRBV27 to TRBJ1-2, with D possibly matching TRBD1 (6 bases). Germline V gene lookup returns CDR1 MNHEY and CDR2 SMNVEV (reference sequence). The CDR3 has 16 residues. V lost 4 bases and J 5 bases, leaving 20 bases between the germline ends. The CDR3 is CASSSGRQVGFYGYTF. CDR3 bases: TGTGCCAGCAGTTCAGGGAGACAGGTTGGATTTTATGGCTACACCTTC.

Comments on this clone: This sample also contains other DNA sequences that code for the same CDR3. The chain links TRBV28 to TRBJ1-6; 9 nucleotides match TRBD1. V shed 5 bases, J shed 7 bases, and the junction held 3 bases outside the gene matches. The CDR3 is made up of 14 amino acids. Germline loops: CDR1 MDHEN, CDR2 SYDVKM. CDR3 DNA sequence: TGTGCCAGCAGTCCGGGACAGGGCAATTCACCCCTCCACTTT. It yields the protein CASSPGQGNSPLHF.

This chain joins TRBV18 and TRBJ2-5, with TRBD2 matching over 10 bases. The CDR3 is made up of 16 amino acids. The junction had 12 bases not matched to a gene; V was cut back by 7 bases and J by 4 bases. Germline V gene sequence: CDR1 KGHSH, CDR2 LQKENI. The DNA for the CDR3 is TGTGCCAGCTTACCTTCTCTAGCGGGGGTTTCAGAGACCCAGTACTTC. Encoded protein: CASLPSLAGVSETQYF.

The chain combines TRBV27 with TRBJ2-3, with TRBD2 matching 7 bases. With 4 bases clipped from V and 6 bases from J, the junction kept 16 bases outside the gene matches. Germline assignment: CDR1 MNHEY and CDR2 SMNVEV (reference sequence). The CDR3 is 17 residues long. In nucleotides, the CDR3 is TGTGCCAGCAGTTCAGACCCAAGGCGGGAGCCGTGGGATACGCAGTATTTT. Translated, it gives CASSSDPRREPWDTQYF.

The CDR3 protein is CASSLTGPAYEQYF. Written as DNA, the CDR3 is TGTGCCAGCAGTTTAACGGGGCCTGCCTACGAGCAGTACTTC. V gene TRBV27 combines with J gene TRBJ2-7; TRBD1 or TRBD2 may be the D gene (5 bases each). Trimming took off 2 bases at V and 2 bases at J, with 10 bases between the two ends. The CDR3 is 14 residues long. The V gene's germline CDR1 is MNHEY and CDR2 SMNVEV (reference sequence).

The V call is TRBV19, the J call TRBJ2-3; 13 positions agree with TRBD2. CDR3 size: 16 residues. Trimming at V came to 4 bases and at J to 4 bases, leaving 5 bases not matched to a gene. Germline CDR1 is LNHDA and CDR2 is SQIVND (reference sequence). CDR3 region: CASSTSGTSGADTQYF. DNA for the CDR3: TGTGCCAGTAGTACATCCGGGACTAGCGGGGCAGATACGCAGTATTTT.

J is TRBJ1-6 and V is TRBV6-5; D is ambiguous. The germline V gene has CDR1 MNHEY and CDR2 SVGAGI. Trimming left V 6 bases short and J 9 bases short, with 9 bases between. The CDR3 covers 12 residues. The CDR3 here is CASSFELSPLHF. The CDR3 nucleotides are TGTGCCAGCAGCTTCGAGCTTTCACCCCTCCACTTT.

The chain employs TRBV10-3 and TRBJ2-7; unclear D gene. The V end was cut by 2 bases, the J end by 1 base, with 12 bases between. The CDR3 spans 15 residues. Germline-derived CDR1 and CDR2 are ENHRY and SYGVKD. The CDR3 nucleotides read TGTGCCATCAGTGAGAATCCGGACGGATCCTACGAGCAGTACTTC. Translating it yields CAISENPDGSYEQYF.

This clone was seen only once. This chain links TRBV18 with TRBJ1-6; D perhaps matches TRBD1 (5 bases). The CDR3 loop spans 16 amino acids. Germline V gives CDR1 KGHSH, CDR2 LQKENI. V gave up 1 base and J gave up 8 bases, with 15 bases separating them. CDR3 coding DNA: TGTGCCAGCTCACCACAGGGACGGTACTTTGATTCACCCCTCCACTTT. Residues: CASSPQGRYFDSPLHF.

The gene calls are TRBV27 and TRBJ2-7; D unclear. CDR1 and CDR2 from the germline V gene are MNHEY and SMNVEV (reference sequence). There are 15 residues in the CDR3. V lost 2 bases to trimming and J lost 0 bases, with 11 bases between them. The CDR3 loop reads CASSLDSLSSYEQYF. The CDR3 coding sequence is TGTGCCAGCAGTTTAGACTCCTTAAGCTCCTACGAGCAGTACTTC.

The chain carries TRBV5-1 and TRBJ2-1, with D perhaps matching TRBD2 (6 bases). The V and J ends lost 1 base and 1 base respectively, with 12 bases between them. CDR1 is SGHRS and CDR2 is YFSETQ in the germline V gene. This CDR3 comprises 16 residues. CDR3 sequence: CASSLIRGRSYNEQFF. The DNA of the CDR3 is TGCGCCAGCAGCTTGATTCGGGGGAGGTCCTACAATGAGCAGTTCTTC.

This sequence joins TRBV6-5 and TRBJ1-1; D remains ambiguous. CDR1 and CDR2 from the germline V gene are MNHEY and SVGAGI. CDR3 length: 15 amino acids. With 0 bases removed from V and 0 bases from J, the gap between germline ends came to 8 bases. The CDR3 is CASSYSNGVNTEAFF. The CDR3 nucleotides are TGTGCCAGCAGTTACTCAAACGGGGTGAACACTGAAGCTTTCTTT.

This clone was recorded only once. This sequence joins TRBV7-6 and TRBJ2-1; 7 bases fit TRBD2. Germline values: CDR1 SGHVS, CDR2 FNYEAQ. The CDR3 has 16 amino acids. The V segment lost 2 bases and the J segment 3 bases; nucleotides outside the gene matches: 7. The CDR3 sequence: CASSLWVASGYNEQFF. The CDR3 DNA reads TGTGCCAGCAGCTTATGGGTGGCTAGCGGCTACAATGAGCAGTTCTTC.

Only one count was recorded for this clone. The V and J genes are TRBV29-1 and TRBJ2-7, with D maybe TRBD1 (5 bases). Trimming took 6 bases from V and 3 from J, leaving 15 bases between them. Germline V gene sequence: CDR1 SQVTM, CDR2 ANQGSEA. The CDR3 consists of 13 residues. CDR3: CSVTTPGFYEQYF. CDR3 nucleotide sequence: TGCAGCGTCACCACCCCAGGGTTCTACGAGCAGTACTTC.

Note on this clone: Distinct nucleotide sequences in the sample also encode this CDR3. V is TRBV5-1 and J is TRBJ2-2; 7 positions match TRBD2. This CDR3 region has 15 residues. Germline trimming cut 0 bases from V and 1 base from J; bases unmatched to any gene: 0. Germline CDR1 and CDR2: SGHRS and YFSETQ. The CDR3 is CASSLASGNTGELFF. In DNA, the CDR3 is TGCGCCAGCAGCTTGGCTAGCGGGAACACCGGGGAGCTGTTTTTT.

The V gene is TRBV5-4, the J gene TRBJ1-2, with 9 positions matching TRBD1. Germline-derived CDR1 and CDR2 are SGHNT and YYREEE (reference sequence). Germline trimming cut 4 bases from V and 8 bases from J; bases unmatched to any gene: 12. The CDR3 is made up of 15 amino acids. Here the CDR3 reads CASSQGTGTIGGYTF. The CDR3 coding sequence is TGTGCCAGCAGCCAGGGGACAGGGACAATTGGGGGCTACACCTTC. Filled out from reference TRBV5-4 and TRBJ1-2, the complete variable domain reads ETGVTQSPTHLIKTRGQQVTLRCSSQSGHNTVSWYQQALGQGPQFIFQYYREEENGRGNFPPRFSGLQFPNYSSELNVNALELDDSALYLCASSQGTGTIGGYTFGSGTRLTVV.

The V call is TRBV6-1, the J call TRBJ1-5; weak D call: TRBD1 (6 bases). The germline V and J ends were trimmed by 8 bases and 0 bases, with 11 bases remaining between them. The V gene's germline CDR1 is MNHNS and CDR2 SASEGT. The CDR3 consists of 14 residues. CDR3 region: CASLTGSSNQPQHF. Written as DNA, the CDR3 is TGTGCCAGCCTCACAGGGTCTAGCAATCAGCCCCAGCATTTT.

As regards this clone: Other DNA sequences in the sample encode the same CDR3. The chain couples TRBV27 to TRBJ1-6; 12 bases match TRBD1. The V gene's germline CDR1 is MNHEY and CDR2 SMNVEV (reference sequence). After removal of 4 bases from V and 10 bases from J, the junction contained 5 bases not matched to a gene. The CDR3 has 15 amino acids. The CDR3 DNA follows: TGTGCCAGCAGTTGGGGACAGGGGGCCGGATCACCCCTCCACTTT. Translating it yields CASSWGQGAGSPLHF.

The genes are TRBV6-6 and TRBJ2-7; possible D gene TRBD2, 5 bases. The length of the CDR3 is 14 residues. Germline assignment: CDR1 MNHNY and CDR2 SVGAGI (reference sequence). V gave up 4 bases and J gave up 0 bases, with 10 bases separating them. DNA for the CDR3: TGTGCCAGCAGTTTAAACGGGGACTCCTACGAGCAGTACTTC. Encoded protein: CASSLNGDSYEQYF.

The chain employs TRBV5-4 and TRBJ2-5; 7 bases map to TRBD1. This CDR3 spans 14 amino acids. Germline V CDR1 and CDR2: SGHNT, YYREEE (reference sequence). J gave up 3 bases and V 5 bases, and 7 bases lay outside the gene matches. This CDR3 is CASRAGTDKETQYF. The CDR3 nucleotides read TGTGCCAGCAGGGCCGGGACAGACAAAGAGACCCAGTACTTC.

This chain joins TRBV4-3 and TRBJ1-1; 12 nucleotides align to TRBD1. J gave up 6 bases and V 8 bases, and 13 bases lay outside the gene matches. CDR1 is LGHNA and CDR2 is YSLEER in the germline V gene. The CDR3 is 16 residues long. The CDR3 region has the DNA TGCGCCAGCTCAAATATAAAGGGACAGGGGGCGGCTGAAGCTTTCTTT. It specifies CASSNIKGQGAAEAFF.

The chain couples TRBV5-1 to TRBJ2-1; 16 positions match TRBD2. The V gene's germline CDR1 is SGHRS and CDR2 YFSETQ. This CDR3 is 20 amino acids long. After removal of 3 bases from V and 5 bases from J, the junction contained 14 bases not matched to a gene. CDR3: CASSSGTSGRASSPHNEQFF. The CDR3 coding sequence is TGCGCCAGCAGCTCCGGGACTAGCGGGAGGGCCTCATCCCCCCACAATGAGCAGTTCTTC.

This chain joins TRBV10-1 and TRBJ1-1; D perhaps matches TRBD1 (6 bases). The CDR3 extends over 14 amino acids. From germline, CDR1 is WNHNN and CDR2 SYGVQD (reference sequence). Deletions cut 3 bases from V and 4 bases from J, with 12 bases between. CDR3 sequence reads: CASSDQGRSTEAFF. CDR3 DNA: TGCGCCAGCAGTGACCAGGGGAGGAGCACTGAAGCTTTCTTT.

This chain joins TRBV6-5 and TRBJ2-2; 10 bases are a match to TRBD2. V shed 6 bases, J shed 6 bases, and the junction held 7 bases outside the gene matches. Germline-derived CDR1 and CDR2 are MNHEY and SVGAGI. There are 15 residues in the CDR3. CDR3 in amino acids: CASRSLAGRSGELFF. The CDR3 DNA sequence: TGTGCCAGCAGGTCACTAGCGGGAAGGTCCGGGGAGCTGTTTTTT.